This is a list of T cell receptor beta chains from one sample in a study of T cell responses to AZD1222 COVID-19 vaccine. The assay was immunoSEQ multiplex PCR, and TCRdb's table has in-frame clones only and misses some. This table holds tens of thousands of clones, 92% found once. The sequencing used peripheral blood, collected 28 days after the second AZD1222 dose. The receptors originated from an adult who received the AZD1222 COVID-19 vaccine. Each CDR3 is given with its conserved first and last residue. The order of the fields is J gene, clone size, V gene, D gene, CDR3 protein, CDR3 DNA. A D gene is named only where the DNA matches it firmly. Rows give clone size only sometimes, using once, few, many, or a class for an expanded clone.

TRBJ1-1,-,TRBV27,-,CASSPHSIGVTEAFF,TGTGCCAGCAGTCCTCATTCGATAGGAGTCACTGAAGCTTTCTTT
TRBJ2-2,-,TRBV6-2/TRBV6-3,-,CASSYFKVTGELFF,TGTGCCAGCAGTTACTTCAAGGTCACCGGGGAGCTGTTTTTT
TRBJ2-1,-,TRBV27,-,CASSSQRTFSNEQFF,TGTGCCAGCAGTTCCCAAAGGACTTTTTCCAATGAGCAGTTCTTC
TRBJ1-5,-,TRBV9,TRBD1,CASSRGQGGQPQHF,TGTGCCAGCAGCCGGGGACAGGGTGGACAGCCCCAGCATTTT
TRBJ2-7,few,TRBV27,TRBD1,CASSLRTGFYEQYF,TGTGCCAGCAGTTTGCGGACAGGGTTCTACGAGCAGTACTTC
TRBJ1-4,-,TRBV10-3,-,CAISEKGQNEKLFF,TGTGCCATCAGCGAAAAGGGACAAAATGAAAAACTGTTTTTT
TRBJ1-1,-,TRBV7-9,-,CASGGVNTEAFF,TGTGCCAGCGGGGGCGTGAACACTGAAGCTTTCTTT
TRBJ2-3,-,TRBV11-2,-,CASSLEGPETDTQYF,TGTGCCAGCAGCTTAGAGGGACCAGAAACAGATACGCAGTATTTT
TRBJ1-3,-,TRBV30,-,CAWKGSGNTIYF,TGTGCCTGGAAGGGGTCTGGAAACACCATATATTTT
TRBJ2-2,-,TRBV5-4,-,CASSLSVLGGANTGELFF,TGTGCCAGCAGCTTGTCAGTCTTAGGGGGAGCGAACACCGGGGAGCTGTTTTTT
TRBJ2-3,-,TRBV5-4,TRBD2,CASTPRAGGTDTQYF,TGTGCCAGCACCCCCCGAGCGGGAGGTACAGATACGCAGTATTTT
TRBJ1-1,-,TRBV19,-,CASSIGVWTEAFF,TGTGCCAGTAGTATTGGGGTGTGGACTGAAGCTTTCTTT
TRBJ1-1,-,TRBV19,-,CASNNGPRRVGGAGTEAFF,TGTGCCAGTAACAATGGGCCTCGTAGGGTTGGGGGCGCTGGAACTGAAGCTTTCTTT
TRBJ1-1,-,TRBV6-5,TRBD1,CASSYSISRGNTEAFF,TGTGCCAGCAGTTACTCGATCTCCAGGGGGAATACTGAAGCTTTCTTT
TRBJ2-3,-,TRBV24-1,-,CATSDGGRGSGDTQYF,TGTGCCACCAGTGACGGAGGACGCGGGTCGGGAGATACGCAGTATTTT
TRBJ1-6,-,TRBV7-6,-,CASSLNSAVNSPLHF,TGTGCCAGCAGCTTAAACTCGGCAGTAAATTCACCCCTCCACTTT
TRBJ1-2,-,TRBV10-3,-,CAITPDGSEYTF,TGTGCCATCACTCCGGACGGATCGGAGTACACCTTC
TRBJ2-1,once,TRBV7-2,-,CASSLRLGGEQFF,TGTGCCAGCAGCTTAAGACTTGGGGGTGAGCAGTTCTTC
TRBJ2-3,-,TRBV28,-,CASSLRGTDTQYF,TGTGCCAGCAGTTTACGGGGGACAGATACGCAGTATTTT
TRBJ2-7,-,TRBV4-1,-,CASSQVPPYEQYF,TGCGCCAGCAGCCAAGTGCCCCCCTACGAGCAGTACTTC
TRBJ2-7,-,TRBV18,TRBD1,CASFTMGQAGEQYF,TGTGCCAGCTTTACAATGGGACAGGCGGGCGAGCAGTACTTC
TRBJ2-3,-,TRBV7-9,-,CASSSQAGDTQYF,TGTGCCAGCAGCTCCCAGGCCGGAGATACGCAGTATTTT
TRBJ2-1,-,TRBV18,TRBD2,CASSPGLAGGLDNEQFF,TGTGCCAGCTCACCAGGGCTAGCGGGAGGGCTTGACAATGAGCAGTTCTTC
TRBJ1-6,-,TRBV30,-,CAWSVPKLGSPLHF,TGTGCCTGGAGTGTACCAAAACTAGGCTCACCCCTCCACTTT
TRBJ2-5,once,TRBV5-4,-,CASRPGTQETQYF,TGTGCCAGCAGGCCCGGGACTCAAGAGACCCAGTACTTC
TRBJ2-7,once,TRBV7-9,TRBD2,CASSLTSGAPSHEQYF,TGTGCCAGCAGCTTAACTAGCGGGGCCCCCTCGCACGAGCAGTACTTC
TRBJ1-2,-,TRBV5-5,TRBD1,CASSLGQGPIYGYTF,TGTGCCAGCAGCCTGGGACAGGGACCAATCTATGGCTACACCTTC
TRBJ1-2,-,TRBV18,TRBD1,CASSHGQGAGNYGYTF,TGTGCCAGCTCACATGGACAGGGGGCCGGAAACTATGGCTACACCTTC
TRBJ1-4,-,TRBV7-9,TRBD1,CASSLAAGGEKLFF,TGTGCCAGCAGCTTAGCGGCAGGGGGTGAAAAACTGTTTTTT
TRBJ1-1,-,TRBV19,TRBD1,CASSQNPQGAEAFF,TGTGCCAGTAGCCAAAATCCACAGGGGGCTGAAGCTTTCTTT
TRBJ1-5,-,TRBV27,-,CASRPGQWANQPQHF,TGTGCCAGCAGACCGGGCCAATGGGCTAATCAGCCCCAGCATTTT
TRBJ2-7,-,TRBV30,-,CAWSPGPYEQYF,TGTGCCTGGAGTCCGGGGCCCTACGAGCAGTACTTC
TRBJ1-5,-,TRBV5-5,-,CASSPGFGNQPQHF,TGTGCCAGCAGCCCCGGGTTCGGCAATCAGCCCCAGCATTTT
TRBJ1-1,-,TRBV3-1/TRBV3-2,-,CASSQVDRVAFF,TGTGCCAGCAGCCAAGTAGACCGGGTAGCTTTCTTT
TRBJ2-5,-,TRBV28,-,CASSFPGLQETQYF,TGTGCCAGCAGTTTTCCCGGGCTTCAAGAGACCCAGTACTTC
TRBJ2-1,-,TRBV12-1,-,CASSLGWRRKTDNEQFF,TGTGCCAGCAGCTTAGGGTGGAGGAGAAAGACAGACAATGAGCAGTTCTTC
TRBJ1-4,once,TRBV25-1,TRBD1,CASSDPGTGGEKLFF,TGTGCCAGCAGCGATCCCGGGACAGGGGGTGAAAAACTGTTTTTT
TRBJ2-2,-,TRBV3-1/TRBV3-2,-,CASSQEVRPITGELFF,TGTGCCAGCAGCCAAGAGGTTAGACCTATTACCGGGGAGCTGTTTTTT
TRBJ1-2,-,TRBV18,-,CASSPPTVSNYGYTF,TGTGCCAGCTCACCACCGACAGTCTCTAACTATGGCTACACCTTC
TRBJ2-7,-,TRBV15,-,CATSSGLAFSSYEQYF,TGTGCCACCAGCAGTGGGCTAGCGTTTAGCTCCTACGAGCAGTACTTC
TRBJ1-3,-,TRBV19,-,CASSTSLAPGNTIYF,TGTGCCAGTAGTACCTCCTTGGCGCCGGGAAACACCATATATTTT
TRBJ2-1,once,TRBV6-5,TRBD2,CASSYGLAGHNEQFF,TGTGCCAGCAGTTACGGACTAGCGGGGCACAATGAGCAGTTCTTC
TRBJ1-4,-,TRBV19,-,CASMFNRGKLFF,TGTGCCAGTATGTTCAATCGGGGAAAACTGTTTTTT
TRBJ2-1,-,TRBV10-3,-,CAIKRASSYNEQFF,TGTGCCATCAAGCGGGCGAGCTCCTACAATGAGCAGTTCTTC
TRBJ2-5,-,TRBV30,-,CAWSIGGAGETQYF,TGTGCCTGGAGTATCGGGGGCGCGGGAGAGACCCAGTACTTC
TRBJ1-3,-,TRBV7-9,-,CASSLEGALDTIYF,TGTGCCAGCAGCTTAGAGGGCGCGTTGGACACCATATATTTT
TRBJ2-3,-,TRBV5-4,-,CASSSDTDTQYF,TGTGCCAGCAGCTCAGACACAGATACGCAGTATTTT
TRBJ1-1,once,TRBV6-5,-,CASSPSWGDEAFF,TGTGCCAGCAGCCCGTCATGGGGGGATGAAGCTTTCTTT
TRBJ1-5,-,TRBV5-5,TRBD1,CASSRTGGHQPQHF,TGTGCCAGCAGCCGGACAGGGGGGCATCAGCCCCAGCATTTT
TRBJ2-7,-,TRBV30,-,CAWSVRTGTSPYEQYF,TGTGCCTGGAGTGTACGGACGGGGACAAGCCCCTACGAGCAGTACTTC
TRBJ2-5,-,TRBV7-2,TRBD2,CASSQRGEETQYF,TGTGCCAGCAGCCAGCGGGGAGAAGAGACCCAGTACTTC
TRBJ2-1,-,TRBV27,TRBD1,CASSLEDRVANEQFF,TGTGCCAGCAGCTTGGAGGACAGGGTGGCCAATGAGCAGTTCTTC
TRBJ2-2,-,TRBV14,-,CASSQDRATGELFF,TGTGCCAGCAGCCAAGACAGGGCTACCGGGGAGCTGTTTTTT
TRBJ1-5,-,TRBV27,-,CASSRDYSNQPQHF,TGTGCCAGCAGCCGTGATTATAGCAATCAGCCCCAGCATTTT